These 20 T cell receptor beta chains were all obtained from the same sample, sequenced in a study of shared clonotypes between healthy human individuals. TCRdb's table, derived via immunoSEQ multiplex PCR, lists solely in-frame clones and lacks some. The sample consists of about 600,000 clones, 70% to 80% of them appearing once. Sequencing was performed on PBMCs. The source of these receptors is a woman between 35 and 50 years old in good health. Some clones in this sample may be carry-over from other donors' samples.

V is TRBV7-2 and J is TRBJ2-5; 11 bases fit TRBD2. V lost 3 bases and J lost 4; bases outside the gene matches: 10. Germline V gene lookup returns CDR1 SGHTA and CDR2 FQGNSA. This CDR3 spans 17 amino acids. The CDR3 reads CASSFGMSGLAGETQYF. CDR3 coding DNA: TGTGCCAGCAGCTTCGGAATGAGTGGACTAGCGGGAGAGACCCAGTACTTC.

The gene calls are TRBV7-2 and TRBJ2-3; 9 nucleotides align to TRBD1. Germline CDR1 reads SGHTA; CDR2 reads FQGNSA. V lost 1 base to trimming and J lost 9 bases; unmatched junction nucleotides: 11. The CDR3 is 16 residues long. The CDR3 region is CASSLGGGQGEDTQYF. CDR3 sequence (DNA): TGTGCCAGCAGCTTAGGGGGGGGACAGGGTGAGGACACGCAGTATTTT.

V and J are TRBV7-9 and TRBJ2-1; TRBD1 aligns across 11 bases. The CDR3 is made up of 15 amino acids. The ends lost 1 base at V and 10 bases at J; junction bases unmatched: 6. The germline V gene encodes CDR1 SEHNR and CDR2 FQNEAQ (reference sequence). The CDR3 DNA reads TGTGCCAGCAGCTTAGTTGGACAGGGGGCAAGGGAGCAGTTCTTC. Translated: CASSLVGQGAREQFF.

The rearrangement uses TRBV9 and TRBJ1-5; D unresolved. V was trimmed by 0 bases and J by 5 bases, leaving 9 bases between them. The CDR3 has 14 residues. Germline CDR1 and CDR2: SGDLS and YYNGEE. The CDR3 DNA reads as TGTGCCAGCAGCGTAGGGTTGACGGATCAGCCCCAGCATTTT. Residues: CASSVGLTDQPQHF.

The V call is TRBV4-1, the J call TRBJ2-2; TRBD2 might be the D (6 bases). The germline CDR1 and CDR2 sequences are MGHRA and YSYEKL. The CDR3 covers 15 residues. V was trimmed by 0 bases and J by 4 bases, leaving 9 bases between them. CDR3 in amino acids: CASSQEWDFTGELFF. Here the CDR3 DNA reads TGCGCCAGCAGCCAAGAATGGGACTTCACCGGGGAGCTGTTTTTT.

CDR3 sequence reads: CASGLGETQYF. The CDR3 bases are TGTGCCAGCGGCTTGGGGGAGACCCAGTACTTC. The chain couples TRBV28 to TRBJ2-5; D remains ambiguous. Germline assignment: CDR1 MDHEN and CDR2 SYDVKM. V lost 8 bases and J lost 5, with 9 bases in between. This CDR3 is 11 amino acids long.

This chain joins TRBV9 and TRBJ1-4; a weak D match, TRBD1 (5 bases). Germline CDR1 is SGDLS and CDR2 is YYNGEE. The CDR3 consists of 15 residues. The germline V and J ends were trimmed by 0 bases and 10 bases, with 16 bases remaining between them. The CDR3 loop reads CASSVAGDPAGKLFF. The CDR3 DNA follows: TGTGCCAGCAGCGTAGCCGGGGACCCTGCTGGAAAACTGTTTTTT.

This clone was observed a handful of times. This rearrangement joins TRBV9 to TRBJ2-2; 11 bases line up with TRBD2. The J segment lost 11 bases and the V segment lost 4 bases, leaving 10 bases of the junction unmatched. This CDR3 has 15 residues. Germline CDR1 is SGDLS and CDR2 is YYNGEE. CDR3 loop: CASSLTSGDLRELFF. CDR3 bases: TGTGCCAGCAGCTTGACTAGCGGGGACCTCCGAGAGCTGTTTTTT.

The chain joins TRBV29-1 to TRBJ2-7; D possibly uses TRBD1 or TRBD2 (6 bases each). Between the trimmed V and J ends, which lost 5 bases and 2 bases, there was a span of 19 bases. The CDR3 is made up of 15 amino acids. The germline V gene has CDR1 SQVTM and CDR2 ANQGSEA. The CDR3 DNA is TGCAGCGTTAATGGGGTGGAGGGGGAAGCCTACGAGCAGTACTTC. It translates to CSVNGVEGEAYEQYF.

A note on this clone: This sample includes further DNA sequences coding for the same CDR3. V gene TRBV7-3 combines with J gene TRBJ2-5; D is ambiguous. V was shortened by 2 bases and J by 11 bases, with 18 bases between the two germline ends. This CDR3 comprises 14 residues. Germline V CDR1 and CDR2: SGHTA, FQGTGA. The CDR3 sequence is CASSLGTPPTEQYF. The CDR3 nucleotides read TGTGCCAGCAGCTTAGGTACACCACCTACGGAGCAGTACTTC.

The DNA for the CDR3 is TGTGCCAGCAGCCAAGAACCCAGCGGGAGTGCCTACAATGAGCAGTTCTTC. Encoded protein: CASSQEPSGSAYNEQFF. The J gene is TRBJ2-1, the V gene TRBV4-2; 8 bases are shared with TRBD2. This CDR3 is 17 amino acids long. Germline V CDR1 and CDR2: LGHNA, YNFKEQ. The trim removed 0 bases at V and 2 bases at J, leaving 6 bases unmatched.

The chain uses TRBV9 and TRBJ2-7; 7 bases line up with TRBD1. V was clipped by 4 bases and J by 0 bases; unmatched bases: 7. Germline lookup yields CDR1 SGDLS and CDR2 YYNGEE. This CDR3 is built from 15 residues. CDR3 amino acids: CASSLQGSSSYEQYF. The CDR3 coding sequence is TGTGCCAGCAGCCTACAGGGGTCGAGCTCCTACGAGCAGTACTTC.

The chain combines TRBV9 with TRBJ1-1, with a weak D call TRBD1 (5 bases). V was cut by 0 bases and J by 1 base, with 10 bases left in between. CDR1 and CDR2 (germline): SGDLS, YYNGEE. CDR3 size: 15 residues. CDR3 DNA: TGTGCCAGCAGCGTAGATCCAGGGCGGAACACTGAAGCTTTCTTT. Translation gives CASSVDPGRNTEAFF.

V usage is TRBV30 and J usage is TRBJ1-1, with unresolved D. Germline V lookup: CDR1 GTSNPN, CDR2 SVGIG (reference sequence). Trimming shortened V by 0 bases and J by 10 bases, and 18 bases separated the two germline ends. The CDR3 is 14 amino acids. CDR3 sequence: CAWSVSLRRVSAFF. CDR3 bases: TGTGCCTGGAGTGTAAGTCTTCGGCGGGTGTCAGCTTTCTTT.

The V call is TRBV18, the J call TRBJ2-7, with TRBD1 matching 7 bases. Germline CDR1 KGHSH, CDR2 LQKENI. Germline trimming cut 0 bases from V and 2 bases from J; bases unmatched to any gene: 4. There are 15 residues in the CDR3. CDR3 amino acids: CASSPPSTGTYEQYF. CDR3 bases: TGTGCCAGCTCACCACCATCGACAGGGACCTACGAGCAGTACTTC.

The chain combines TRBV5-1 with TRBJ2-2; 11 nucleotides agree with TRBD2. V shed 0 bases and J 5 bases; nucleotides not matched to a gene: 3. Germline CDR1 reads SGHRS; CDR2 reads YFSETQ. The CDR3 is 16 amino acids. CDR3 bases: TGCGCCAGCAGCTTGGCACTAGCGGGGGAGACCGGGGAGCTGTTTTTT. This codes for CASSLALAGETGELFF. Looking up the rest from reference TRBV5-1 and TRBJ2-2 gives the full variable domain: KAGVTQTPRYLIKTRGQQVTLSCSPISGHRSVSWYQQTPGQGLQFLFEYFSETQRNKGNFPGRFSGRQFSNSRSEMNVSTLELGDSALYLCASSLALAGETGELFFGEGSRLTVL.

The chain has TRBV7-7 and TRBJ2-1; D ambiguous. The CDR3 contains 12 residues. CDR1 is SSHAT, CDR2 FNYEAQ, per germline (reference sequence). The V end lost 5 bases, the J end lost 5 bases, and 7 bases lay between the germline ends. Here the CDR3 reads CASSPSHNEQFF. For the CDR3, the DNA is TGTGCCAGCAGCCCGTCTCACAATGAGCAGTTCTTC.

V is TRBV28 and J is TRBJ2-1, with 8 bases aligning to TRBD2. The CDR3 is 15 amino acids. The ends lost 7 bases at V and 4 bases at J; junction bases unmatched: 9. Germline V gene lookup returns CDR1 MDHEN and CDR2 SYDVKM. CDR3 bases: TGTGCCAGCACCCTGGGAGCGGGAGTTTACAATGAGCAGTTCTTC. It encodes CASTLGAGVYNEQFF.

This chain uses TRBV7-8 with TRBJ2-1, with 13 bases identical to TRBD2. There are 17 residues in the CDR3. Germline V gene sequence: CDR1 SGHVS, CDR2 FQNEAQ. The trim removed 3 bases at V and 8 bases at J, leaving 10 bases unmatched. The CDR3 spells CASSFGTSGIIYDEQFF. In DNA, the CDR3 is TGTGCCAGCAGCTTCGGGACTAGCGGGATTATTTATGATGAGCAGTTCTTC.

The V gene is TRBV29-1, the J gene TRBJ2-2; TRBD2 agrees at 9 bases. The CDR3 is 16 residues long. Germline V gene lookup returns CDR1 SQVTM and CDR2 ANQGSEA. The V gene end was trimmed by 5 bases and the J gene end by 6 bases; junction bases not matched to a gene: 13. The chain's CDR3 is CSVTRLGGRAAGELFF. The CDR3 DNA reads TGCAGCGTTACTAGGCTGGGCGGGAGGGCGGCCGGGGAGCTGTTTTTT.